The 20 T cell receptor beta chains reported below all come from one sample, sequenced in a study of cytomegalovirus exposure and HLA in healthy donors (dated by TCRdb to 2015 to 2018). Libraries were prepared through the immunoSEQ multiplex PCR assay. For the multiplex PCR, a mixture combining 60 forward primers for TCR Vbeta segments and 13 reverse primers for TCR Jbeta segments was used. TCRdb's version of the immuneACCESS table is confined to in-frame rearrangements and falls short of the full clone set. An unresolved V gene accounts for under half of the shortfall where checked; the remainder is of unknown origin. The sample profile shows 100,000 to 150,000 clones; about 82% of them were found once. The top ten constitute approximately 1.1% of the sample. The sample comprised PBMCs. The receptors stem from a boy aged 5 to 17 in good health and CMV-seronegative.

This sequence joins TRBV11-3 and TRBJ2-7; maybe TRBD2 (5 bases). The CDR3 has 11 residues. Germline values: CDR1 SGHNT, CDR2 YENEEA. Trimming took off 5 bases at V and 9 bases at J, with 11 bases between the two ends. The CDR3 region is CASSQTEVQYF. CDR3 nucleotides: TGTGCCAGCAGCCAAACGGAGGTGCAGTACTTC.

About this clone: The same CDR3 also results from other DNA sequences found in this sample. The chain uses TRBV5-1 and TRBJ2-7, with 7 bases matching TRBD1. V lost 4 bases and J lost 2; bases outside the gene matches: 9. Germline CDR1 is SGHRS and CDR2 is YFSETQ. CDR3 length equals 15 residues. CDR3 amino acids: CASSPGTDITYEQYF. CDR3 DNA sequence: TGCGCCAGCAGCCCGGGGACAGATATAACCTACGAGCAGTACTTC.

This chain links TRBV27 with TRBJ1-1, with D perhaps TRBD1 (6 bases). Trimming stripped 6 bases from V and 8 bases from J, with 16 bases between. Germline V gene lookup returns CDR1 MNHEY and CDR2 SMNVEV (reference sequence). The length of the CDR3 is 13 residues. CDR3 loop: CASRFWTATEAFF. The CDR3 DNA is TGTGCCAGCAGATTTTGGACAGCTACAGAAGCTTTCTTT.

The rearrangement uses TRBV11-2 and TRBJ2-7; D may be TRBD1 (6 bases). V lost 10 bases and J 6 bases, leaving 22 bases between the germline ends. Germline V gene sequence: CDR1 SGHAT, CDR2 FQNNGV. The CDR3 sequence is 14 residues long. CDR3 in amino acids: CATRTATSWGEQYF. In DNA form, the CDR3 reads TGTGCCACCCGGACAGCCACCTCCTGGGGCGAGCAGTACTTC. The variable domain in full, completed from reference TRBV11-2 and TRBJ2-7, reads EAGVAQSPRYKIIEKRQSVAFWCNPISGHATLYWYQQILGQGPKLLIQFQNNGVVDDSQLPKDRFSAERLKGVDSTLKIQPAKLEDSAVYLCATRTATSWGEQYFGPGTRLTVT.

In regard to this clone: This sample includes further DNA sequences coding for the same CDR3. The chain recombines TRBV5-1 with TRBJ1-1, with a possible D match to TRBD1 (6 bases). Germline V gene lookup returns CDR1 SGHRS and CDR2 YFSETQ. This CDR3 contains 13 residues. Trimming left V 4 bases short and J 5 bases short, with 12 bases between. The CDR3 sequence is CASSRGGWTEAFF. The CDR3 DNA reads TGCGCCAGCAGCCGGGGGGGCTGGACTGAAGCTTTCTTT.

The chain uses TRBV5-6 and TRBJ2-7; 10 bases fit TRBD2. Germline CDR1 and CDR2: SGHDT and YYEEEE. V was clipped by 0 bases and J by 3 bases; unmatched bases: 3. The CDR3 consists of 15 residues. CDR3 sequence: CASSLEASGSYEQYF. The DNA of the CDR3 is TGTGCCAGCAGCTTGGAGGCTAGCGGGAGCTACGAGCAGTACTTC.

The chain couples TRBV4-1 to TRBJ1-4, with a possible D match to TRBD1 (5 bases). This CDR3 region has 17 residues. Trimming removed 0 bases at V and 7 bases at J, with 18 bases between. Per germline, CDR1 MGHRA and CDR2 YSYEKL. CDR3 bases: TGCGCCAGCAGCCAAGAGGGACGGGGGACCCCTACTGAAAAACTGTTTTTT. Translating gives CASSQEGRGTPTEKLFF.

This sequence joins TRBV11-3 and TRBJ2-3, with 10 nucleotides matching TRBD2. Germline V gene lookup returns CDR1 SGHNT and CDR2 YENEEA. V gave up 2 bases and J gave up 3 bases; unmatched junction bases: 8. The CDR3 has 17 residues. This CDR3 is CASSLSGRAGRTDTQYF. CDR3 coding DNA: TGTGCCAGCAGCTTAAGCGGGAGGGCAGGGAGGACAGATACGCAGTATTTT. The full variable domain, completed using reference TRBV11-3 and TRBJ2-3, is EAGVVQSPRYKIIEKKQPVAFWCNPISGHNTLYWYLQNLGQGPELLIRYENEEAVDDSQLPKDRFSAERLKGVDSTLKIQPAELGDSAVYLCASSLSGRAGRTDTQYFGPGTRLTVL.

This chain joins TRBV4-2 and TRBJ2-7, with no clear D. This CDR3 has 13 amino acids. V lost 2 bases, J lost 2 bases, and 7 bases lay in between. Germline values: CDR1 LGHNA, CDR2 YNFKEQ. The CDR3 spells CASSQRSTYEQYF. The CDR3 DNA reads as TGTGCCAGCAGCCAACGGAGCACCTACGAGCAGTACTTC.

The CDR3 nucleotides read TGCGCCAGCAGCAAGGGGAGTTGGAGGGACAGGGCGAACACTGAAGCTTTCTTT. As protein: CASSKGSWRDRANTEAFF. This sequence joins TRBV5-1 and TRBJ1-1; 9 bases agree with TRBD1. The V and J ends lost 4 bases and 1 base, in that order; junction bases with no gene match: 14. Germline lookup yields CDR1 SGHRS and CDR2 YFSETQ. This CDR3 spans 18 amino acids.

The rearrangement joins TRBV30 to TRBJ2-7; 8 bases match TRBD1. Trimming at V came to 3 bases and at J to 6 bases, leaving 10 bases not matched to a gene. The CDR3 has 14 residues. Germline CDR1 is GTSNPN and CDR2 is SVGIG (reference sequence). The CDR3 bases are TGTGCCTGGAGGAGTATGGACAGGGCGGCCGAGCAGTACTTC. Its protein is CAWRSMDRAAEQYF.

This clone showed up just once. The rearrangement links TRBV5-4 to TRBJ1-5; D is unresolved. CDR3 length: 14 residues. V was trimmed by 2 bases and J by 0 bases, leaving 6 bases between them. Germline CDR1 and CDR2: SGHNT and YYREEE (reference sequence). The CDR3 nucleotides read TGTGCCAGCAGCTTCGGTCTTAGCAATCAGCCCCAGCATTTT. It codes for CASSFGLSNQPQHF.

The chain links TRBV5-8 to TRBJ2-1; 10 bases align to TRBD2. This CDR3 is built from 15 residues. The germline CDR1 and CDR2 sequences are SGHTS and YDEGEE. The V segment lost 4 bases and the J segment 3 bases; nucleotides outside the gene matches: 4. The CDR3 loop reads CASSSSGRVYNEQFF. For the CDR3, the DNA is TGTGCCAGCAGCAGCAGCGGGAGGGTCTACAATGAGCAGTTCTTC.

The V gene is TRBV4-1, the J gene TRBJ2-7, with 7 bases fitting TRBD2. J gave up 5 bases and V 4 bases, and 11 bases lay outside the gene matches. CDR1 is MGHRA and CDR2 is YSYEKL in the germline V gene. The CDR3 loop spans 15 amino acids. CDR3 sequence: CASSRLPAGTDEQYF. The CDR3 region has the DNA TGCGCCAGCAGCCGATTACCAGCGGGAACCGACGAGCAGTACTTC.

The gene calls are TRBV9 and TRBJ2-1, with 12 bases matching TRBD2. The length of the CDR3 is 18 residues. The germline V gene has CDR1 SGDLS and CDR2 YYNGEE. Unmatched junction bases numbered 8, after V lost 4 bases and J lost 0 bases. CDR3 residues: CASSPGLAGPSSYNEQFF. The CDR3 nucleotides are TGTGCCAGCAGCCCGGGACTAGCGGGTCCTAGCTCCTACAATGAGCAGTTCTTC.

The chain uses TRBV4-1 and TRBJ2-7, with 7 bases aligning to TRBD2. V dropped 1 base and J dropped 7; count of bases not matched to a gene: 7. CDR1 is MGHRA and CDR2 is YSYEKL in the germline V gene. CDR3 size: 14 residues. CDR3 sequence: CASSQAGGGGEQYF. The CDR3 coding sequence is TGCGCCAGCAGCCAAGCGGGAGGCGGGGGAGAGCAGTACTTC.

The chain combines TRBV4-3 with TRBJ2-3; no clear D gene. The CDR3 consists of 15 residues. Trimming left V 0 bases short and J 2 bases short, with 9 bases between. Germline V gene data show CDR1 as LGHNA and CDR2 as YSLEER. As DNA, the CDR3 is TGCGCCAGCAGCCAAGATAGCCGAACCACAGATACGCAGTATTTT. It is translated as CASSQDSRTTDTQYF.

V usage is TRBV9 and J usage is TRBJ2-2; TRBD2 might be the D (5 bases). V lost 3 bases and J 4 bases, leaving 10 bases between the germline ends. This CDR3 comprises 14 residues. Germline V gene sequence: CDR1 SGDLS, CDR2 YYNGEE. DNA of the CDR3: TGTGCCAGCAGCGATCTAGCCAGCACCGGGGAGCTGTTTTTT. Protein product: CASSDLASTGELFF.

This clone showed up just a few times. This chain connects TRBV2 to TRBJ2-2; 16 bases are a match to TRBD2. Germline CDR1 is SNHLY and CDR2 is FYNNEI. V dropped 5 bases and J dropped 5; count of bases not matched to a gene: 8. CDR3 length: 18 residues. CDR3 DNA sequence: TGTGCCAGCAGTCCAACCGGGACTAGCGGGAGGGGGACCGGGGAGCTGTTTTTT. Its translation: CASSPTGTSGRGTGELFF. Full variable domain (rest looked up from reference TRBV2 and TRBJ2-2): EPEVTQTPSHQVTQMGQEVILRCVPISNHLYFYWYRQILGQKVEFLVSFYNNEISEKSEIFDDQFSVERPDGSNFTLKIRSTKLEDSAMYFCASSPTGTSGRGTGELFFGEGSRLTVL.

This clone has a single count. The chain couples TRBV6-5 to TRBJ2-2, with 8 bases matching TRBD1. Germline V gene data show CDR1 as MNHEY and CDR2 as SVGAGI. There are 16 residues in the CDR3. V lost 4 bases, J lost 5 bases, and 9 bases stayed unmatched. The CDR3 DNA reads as TGTGCCAGCAGTTCCTACAGGGGGACTCAAACCGGGGAGCTGTTTTTT. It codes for CASSSYRGTQTGELFF.